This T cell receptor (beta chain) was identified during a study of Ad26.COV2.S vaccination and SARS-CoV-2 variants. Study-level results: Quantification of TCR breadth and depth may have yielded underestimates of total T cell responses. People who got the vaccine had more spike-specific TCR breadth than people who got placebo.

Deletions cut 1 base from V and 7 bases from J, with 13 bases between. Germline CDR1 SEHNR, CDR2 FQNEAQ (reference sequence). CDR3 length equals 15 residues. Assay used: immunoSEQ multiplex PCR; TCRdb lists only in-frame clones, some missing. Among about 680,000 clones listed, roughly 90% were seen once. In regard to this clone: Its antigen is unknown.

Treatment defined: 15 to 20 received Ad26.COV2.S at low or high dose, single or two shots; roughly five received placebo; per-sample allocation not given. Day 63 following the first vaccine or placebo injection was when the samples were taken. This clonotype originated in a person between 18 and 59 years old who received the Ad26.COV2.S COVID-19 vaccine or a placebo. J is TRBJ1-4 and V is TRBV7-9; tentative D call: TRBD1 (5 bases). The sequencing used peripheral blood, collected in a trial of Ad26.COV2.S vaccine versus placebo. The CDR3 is CASSLERGSSEKLFF. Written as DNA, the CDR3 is TGTGCCAGCAGCTTAGAAAGGGGATCGAGTGAAAAACTGTTTTTT.